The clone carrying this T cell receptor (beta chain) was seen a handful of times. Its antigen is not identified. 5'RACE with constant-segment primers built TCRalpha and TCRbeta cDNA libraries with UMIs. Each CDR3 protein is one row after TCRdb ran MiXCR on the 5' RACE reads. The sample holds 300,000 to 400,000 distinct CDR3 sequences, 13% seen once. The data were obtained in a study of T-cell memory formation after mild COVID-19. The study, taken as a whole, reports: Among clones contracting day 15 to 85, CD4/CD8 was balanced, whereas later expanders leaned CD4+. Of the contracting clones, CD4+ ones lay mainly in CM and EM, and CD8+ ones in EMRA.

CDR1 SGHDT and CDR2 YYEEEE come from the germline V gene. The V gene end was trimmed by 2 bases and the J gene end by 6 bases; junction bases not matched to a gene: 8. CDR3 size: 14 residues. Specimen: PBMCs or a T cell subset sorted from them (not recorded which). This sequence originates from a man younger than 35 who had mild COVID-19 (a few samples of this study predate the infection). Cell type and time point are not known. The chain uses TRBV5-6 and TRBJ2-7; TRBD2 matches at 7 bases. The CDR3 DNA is TGTGCCAGCAGCTTAGGGCTAGCGGTCTTCGAGCAGTACTTC. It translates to CASSLGLAVFEQYF.